The present entry profiles one TCR beta chain with its context. Its antigen is currently unknown. UMIs that included a 6-nucleotide sample barcode were added by template switching, which took place during cDNA synthesis. Both TCRalpha and TCRbeta cDNA were subjected to two nested PCRs lasting about 17 and 10 cycles. TCRdb reanalyzed the 5' RACE reads, giving one entry per CDR3 protein sequence and no DNA. The listing contains about 380,000 distinct CDR3 sequences. This record belongs to a study of monozygotic twins with inflammatory bowel disease. Germline V gene lookup returns CDR1 SGHRS and CDR2 YFSETQ. CDR3 length: 15 amino acids. Regarding the study as a whole: Support for any single strong IBD-associated signal or clonotype was not found. IBD patients share fewer clonotypes with other people than healthy twins do, especially with disease activity.

The clonotype was recovered from a human donor with ulcerative colitis or Crohn's disease, or a healthy co-twin of an affected twin (not recorded which). This sequence joins TRBV5-1 and TRBJ1-1; TCRdb proposes TRBD1, but this gene call is untestable without DNA. Sequenced material: blood. The CDR3: CASSLAGQGSTEAFF.